Listed below are T cell receptor beta chains from one sample, sequenced in a study of T cell repertoires in cytomegalovirus infection. These receptors' antigens are unknown. TCRdb re-derived calls from the reads in MiXCR, one entry per CDR3 protein. The sample includes tens of thousands of distinct CDR3 sequences, around 30% of them seen just once. The sequenced sample consisted of PBMCs, sequenced either directly or after in vitro stimulation (not recorded which). The receptors stem from a human donor in good health (CMV status not recorded). Some clones in this sample may be carry-over from other donors' samples. Each CDR3 is given with its conserved first and last residue. The D gene is left open where the match is weak. The size of a clone is reported for some rows only, either as once, few or many, or as a class for expanded clones.

D,V,size,J,CDR3,DNA
.,TRBV7-2,many,TRBJ1-2,CASSLDPNYGYTF,TGTGCCAGCAGCTTAGATCCTAACTATGGCTACACCTTC
TRBD2,TRBV4-1,few,TRBJ2-1,CATAELAGLGEQFF,TGCGCCACCGCGGAGCTAGCGGGATTGGGTGAGCAGTTCTTC
.,TRBV7-2,.,TRBJ2-7,CASSLVGSGGVRFYEQYF,TGTGCCAGCAGCTTAGTAGGCTCGGGCGGGGTAAGATTCTACGAGCAGTACTTC
TRBD2,TRBV11-2,.,TRBJ2-7,CASLREEEQYF,TGTGCCAGCTTACGGGAGGAAGAGCAGTACTTC
.,TRBV28,.,TRBJ1-2,CASSEGIGYGYTF,TGTGCCAGCAGTGAGGGAATTGGGTATGGCTACACCTTC
TRBD2,TRBV5-1,.,TRBJ2-1,CASSLRTSTNEQFF,TGCGCCAGCAGCTTAAGGACTAGCACCAATGAGCAGTTCTTC
.,TRBV19,few,TRBJ2-7,CASSSRPRRSPYEQYF,TGTGCCAGTAGTAGCCGGCCGCGGCGGAGCCCGTACGAGCAGTACTTC
.,TRBV19,few,TRBJ1-5,CATKTVLGGNQPQHF,TGTGCCACCAAGACAGTTCTTGGGGGCAATCAGCCCCAGCATTTT
TRBD2,TRBV7-2,.,TRBJ2-5,CASSFRLAGAPGKTQYF,TGTGCCAGCAGCTTCCGACTAGCGGGAGCCCCGGGGAAGACCCAGTACTTC
.,TRBV19,.,TRBJ1-5,CASSIDAYQPQHF,TGTGCCAGTAGTATAGACGCCTATCAGCCCCAGCATTTT
.,TRBV7-6,.,TRBJ2-5,CASSLSPLRSQETQYF,TGTGCCAGCAGCTTATCGCCTCTCAGGAGTCAAGAGACCCAGTACTTC
.,TRBV15,few,TRBJ1-4,CATSRGRWEKLFF,TGTGCCACCAGCAGAGGCAGATGGGAAAAACTGTTTTTT
.,TRBV5-1,.,TRBJ2-3,CASIRGGSTDTQYF,TGCGCCAGCATTCGGGGCGGTAGCACAGATACGCAGTATTTT
TRBD1,TRBV27,few,TRBJ1-1,CASISGTANTEAFF,TGTGCCAGCATAAGTGGGACAGCGAACACTGAAGCTTTCTTT
.,TRBV27,.,TRBJ1-2,CASSPAGPYGYTF,TGTGCCAGCAGCCCCGCGGGTCCCTATGGCTACACCTTC
TRBD2,TRBV2,few,TRBJ2-1,CATSLGGNYNEQFF,TGTGCCACCTCTTTGGGAGGGAACTACAATGAGCAGTTCTTC
.,TRBV2,few,TRBJ1-1,CASRGRTEAFF,TGTGCCAGCAGGGGAAGGACTGAAGCTTTCTTT
TRBD1,TRBV7-2,few,TRBJ2-5,CASSLQGAMETQYF,TGTGCCAGCAGCTTACAGGGGGCAATGGAGACCCAGTACTTC
TRBD1,TRBV7-6,.,TRBJ1-3,CASSLGQAVNSGNTIYF,TGTGCCAGCAGCCTGGGACAGGCTGTCAATTCTGGAAACACCATATATTTT
.,TRBV7-2,many,TRBJ2-7,CASSPRRGTPPYEQYF,TGTGCCAGCAGCCCAAGAAGAGGGACCCCCCCCTACGAGCAGTACTTC
.,TRBV4-1,.,TRBJ1-3,CASSQRGSSGNTIYF,TGCGCCAGCAGCCAAAGAGGGAGCTCTGGAAACACCATATATTTT
.,TRBV7-2,.,TRBJ2-1,CASSLDVKQFF,TGTGCCAGCAGCTTAGACGTGAAGCAGTTCTTC
TRBD2,TRBV7-6,.,TRBJ2-5,CASSSGTSGQETQYF,TGTGCCAGCAGCTCGGGGACTAGCGGGCAAGAGACCCAGTACTTC
.,TRBV10-1,.,TRBJ2-1,CASSERQGSSYNEQFF,TGCGCCAGCAGTGAGAGGCAGGGTAGCTCCTACAATGAGCAGTTCTTC